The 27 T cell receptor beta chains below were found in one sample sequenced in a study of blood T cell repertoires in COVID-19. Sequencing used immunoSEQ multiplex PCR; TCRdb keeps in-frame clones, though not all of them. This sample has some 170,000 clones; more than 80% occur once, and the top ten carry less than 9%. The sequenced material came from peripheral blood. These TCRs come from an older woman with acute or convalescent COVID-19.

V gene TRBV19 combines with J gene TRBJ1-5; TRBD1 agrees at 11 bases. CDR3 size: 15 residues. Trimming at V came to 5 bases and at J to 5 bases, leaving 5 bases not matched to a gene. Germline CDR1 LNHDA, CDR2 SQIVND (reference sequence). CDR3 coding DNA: TGTGCCAGTAGTCCGCGGACAGGGGGCCATCAGCCCCAGCATTTT. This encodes CASSPRTGGHQPQHF.

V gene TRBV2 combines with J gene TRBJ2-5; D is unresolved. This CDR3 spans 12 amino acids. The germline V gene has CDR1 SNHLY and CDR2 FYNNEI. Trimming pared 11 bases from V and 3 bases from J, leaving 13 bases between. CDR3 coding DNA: TGTGCCTCCAGCCTTGCGGAAGAGACCCAGTACTTC. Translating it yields CASSLAEETQYF.

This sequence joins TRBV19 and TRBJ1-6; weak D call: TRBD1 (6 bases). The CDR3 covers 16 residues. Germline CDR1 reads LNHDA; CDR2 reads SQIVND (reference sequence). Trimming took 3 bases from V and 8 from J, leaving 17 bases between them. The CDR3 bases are TGTGCCAGTAGTATGATACAGGGAAGTAATTATTCACCCCTCCACTTT. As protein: CASSMIQGSNYSPLHF.

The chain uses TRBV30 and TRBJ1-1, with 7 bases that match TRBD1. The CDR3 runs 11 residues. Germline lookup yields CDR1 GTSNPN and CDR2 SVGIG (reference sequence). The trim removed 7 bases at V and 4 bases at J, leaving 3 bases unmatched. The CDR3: CALDRVTEAFF. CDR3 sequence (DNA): TGTGCCTTAGACAGGGTCACTGAAGCTTTCTTT.

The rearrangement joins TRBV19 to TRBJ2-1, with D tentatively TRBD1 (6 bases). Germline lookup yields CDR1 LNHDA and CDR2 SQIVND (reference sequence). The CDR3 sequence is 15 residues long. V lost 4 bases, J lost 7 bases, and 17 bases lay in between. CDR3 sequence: CASSTITGNRNEQFF. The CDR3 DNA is TGTGCCAGTAGTACGATCACAGGGAATAGGAATGAGCAGTTCTTC.

The CDR3 here is CASRGLAGGTDTQYF. The DNA of the CDR3 is TGCGCCAGCAGGGGTCTAGCGGGAGGTACAGATACGCAGTATTTT. The chain is built from TRBV5-1 and TRBJ2-3, with 11 nucleotides matching TRBD2. Germline V gene data show CDR1 as SGHRS and CDR2 as YFSETQ. Trimming cost V 5 bases and J 3 bases; bases outside gene matches: 5. The length of the CDR3 is 15 residues.

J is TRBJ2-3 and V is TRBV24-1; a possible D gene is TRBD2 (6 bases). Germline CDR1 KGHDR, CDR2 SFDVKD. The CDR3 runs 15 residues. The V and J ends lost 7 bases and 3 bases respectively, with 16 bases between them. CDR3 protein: CATRGRDGGTDTQYF. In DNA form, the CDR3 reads TGTGCCACCAGGGGCCGGGACGGAGGGACAGATACGCAGTATTTT.

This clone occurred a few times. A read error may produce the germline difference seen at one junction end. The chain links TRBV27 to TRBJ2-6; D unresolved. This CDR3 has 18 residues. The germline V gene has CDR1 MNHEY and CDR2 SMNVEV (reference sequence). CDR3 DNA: TGTGCCAGCTGTTTAACCTCGACGCCTAGCTCTGGGGCCAACGTCCTGACTTTC. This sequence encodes CASCLTSTPSSGANVLTF.

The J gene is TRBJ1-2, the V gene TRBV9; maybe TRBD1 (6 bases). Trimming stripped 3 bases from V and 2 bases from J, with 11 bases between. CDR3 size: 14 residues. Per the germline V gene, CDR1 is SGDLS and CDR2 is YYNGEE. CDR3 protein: CASSATGNNYGYTF. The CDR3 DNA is TGTGCCAGCAGCGCCACAGGGAACAACTATGGCTACACCTTC.

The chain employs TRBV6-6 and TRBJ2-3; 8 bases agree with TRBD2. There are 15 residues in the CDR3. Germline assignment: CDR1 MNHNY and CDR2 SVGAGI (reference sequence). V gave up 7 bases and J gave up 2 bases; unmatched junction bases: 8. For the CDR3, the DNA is TGTGCCAGCACCTTTGTAGCGGGGCTCACAGATACGCAGTATTTT. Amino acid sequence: CASTFVAGLTDTQYF.

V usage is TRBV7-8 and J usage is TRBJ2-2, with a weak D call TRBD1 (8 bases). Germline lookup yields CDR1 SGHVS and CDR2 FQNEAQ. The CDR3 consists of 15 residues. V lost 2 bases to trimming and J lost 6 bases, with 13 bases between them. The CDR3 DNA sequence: TGTGCCAGCAGCTTACGGACAGGGAGGGCCGGGGAGCTGTTTTTT. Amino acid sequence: CASSLRTGRAGELFF.

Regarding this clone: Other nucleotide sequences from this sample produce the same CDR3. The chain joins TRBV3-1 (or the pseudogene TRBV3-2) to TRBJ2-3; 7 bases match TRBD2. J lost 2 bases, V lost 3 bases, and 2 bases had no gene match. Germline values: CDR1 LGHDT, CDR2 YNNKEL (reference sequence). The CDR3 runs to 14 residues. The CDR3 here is CASSQGGFTDTQYF. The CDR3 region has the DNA TGTGCCAGCAGCCAGGGGGGGTTCACAGATACGCAGTATTTT.

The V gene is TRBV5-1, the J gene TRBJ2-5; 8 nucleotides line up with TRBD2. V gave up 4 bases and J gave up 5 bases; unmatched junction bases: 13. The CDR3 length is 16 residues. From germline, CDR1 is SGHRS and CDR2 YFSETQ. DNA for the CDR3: TGCGCCAGCAGCAGGGAAAGCGGGAGCCAGGGGGAGACCCAGTACTTC. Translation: CASSRESGSQGETQYF.

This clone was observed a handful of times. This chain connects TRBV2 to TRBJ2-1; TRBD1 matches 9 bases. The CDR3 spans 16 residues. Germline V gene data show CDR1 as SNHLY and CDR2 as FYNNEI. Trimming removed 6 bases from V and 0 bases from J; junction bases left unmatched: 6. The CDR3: CASSLGTGSSYNEQFF. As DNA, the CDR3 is TGTGCCAGCAGCCTCGGGACAGGGAGCTCCTACAATGAGCAGTTCTTC.

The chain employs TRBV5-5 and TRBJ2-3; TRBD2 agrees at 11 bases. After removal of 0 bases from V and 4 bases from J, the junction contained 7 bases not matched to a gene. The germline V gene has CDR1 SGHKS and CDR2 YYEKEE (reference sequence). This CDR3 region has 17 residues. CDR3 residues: CASSLVGVAGGPDTQYF. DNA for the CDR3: TGTGCCAGCAGCTTGGTCGGCGTAGCGGGAGGGCCAGATACGCAGTATTTT.

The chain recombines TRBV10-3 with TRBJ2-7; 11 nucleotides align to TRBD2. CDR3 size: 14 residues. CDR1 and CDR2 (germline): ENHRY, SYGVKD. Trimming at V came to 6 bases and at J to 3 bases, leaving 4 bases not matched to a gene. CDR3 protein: CAIRSGTSGYEQYF. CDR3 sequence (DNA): TGTGCCATCAGATCCGGGACTAGCGGCTACGAGCAGTACTTC.

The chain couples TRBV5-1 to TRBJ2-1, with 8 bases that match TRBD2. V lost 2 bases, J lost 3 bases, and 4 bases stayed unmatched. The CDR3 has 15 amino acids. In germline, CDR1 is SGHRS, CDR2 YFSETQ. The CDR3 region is CASSFRTSLYNEQFF. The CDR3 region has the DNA TGCGCCAGCAGCTTCAGGACTAGCCTCTACAATGAGCAGTTCTTC. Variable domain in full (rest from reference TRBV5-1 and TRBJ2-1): KAGVTQTPRYLIKTRGQQVTLSCSPISGHRSVSWYQQTPGQGLQFLFEYFSETQRNKGNFPGRFSGRQFSNSRSEMNVSTLELGDSALYLCASSFRTSLYNEQFFGPGTRLTVL.

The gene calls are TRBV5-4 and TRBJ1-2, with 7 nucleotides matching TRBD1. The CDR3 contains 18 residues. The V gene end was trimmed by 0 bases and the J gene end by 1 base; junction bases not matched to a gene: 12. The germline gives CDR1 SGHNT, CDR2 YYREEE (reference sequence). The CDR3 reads CASSLALISGGSNYGYTF. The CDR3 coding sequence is TGTGCCAGCAGCTTGGCCTTGATCTCAGGGGGAAGTAACTATGGCTACACCTTC.

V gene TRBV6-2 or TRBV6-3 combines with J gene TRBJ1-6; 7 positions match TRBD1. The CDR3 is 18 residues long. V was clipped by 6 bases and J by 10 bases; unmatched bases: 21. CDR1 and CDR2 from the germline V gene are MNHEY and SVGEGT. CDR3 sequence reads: CASSPIPPGGGFRSPLHF. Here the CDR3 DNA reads TGTGCCAGCAGCCCTATCCCGCCAGGGGGTGGTTTTAGGTCACCCCTCCACTTT.

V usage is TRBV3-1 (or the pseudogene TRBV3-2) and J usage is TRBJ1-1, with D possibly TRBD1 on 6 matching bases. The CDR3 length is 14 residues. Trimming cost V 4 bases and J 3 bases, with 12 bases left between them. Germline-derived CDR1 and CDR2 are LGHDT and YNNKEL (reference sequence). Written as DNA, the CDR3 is TGTGCCAGCAGCCCGGGACACCCGGACACTGAAGCTTTCTTT. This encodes CASSPGHPDTEAFF.

CDR3 in amino acids: CASSSPGDTEAFF. In DNA form, the CDR3 reads TGTGCCAGTAGTAGTCCGGGAGACACTGAAGCTTTCTTT. This rearrangement joins TRBV19 to TRBJ1-1; D gene unclear. The germline V gene has CDR1 LNHDA and CDR2 SQIVND (reference sequence). The CDR3 extends over 13 amino acids. V was shortened by 4 bases and J by 3 bases, with 9 bases between the two germline ends.

The CDR3 region has the DNA TGTGCCAGCAGCTTCACAGGGGACCCTAATGAAAAACTGTTTTTT. Its translation is CASSFTGDPNEKLFF. This chain uses TRBV11-1 with TRBJ1-4, with TRBD1 matching over 7 bases. Germline V gene data show CDR1 as SGHAT and CDR2 as FQDESV (reference sequence). The CDR3 runs to 15 residues. V trimming: 3 bases; J trimming: 3 bases; junction bases outside the gene matches: 4. Looking up the rest from reference TRBV11-1 and TRBJ1-4 gives the full variable domain: EAEVAQSPRYKITEKSQAVAFWCDPISGHATLYWYRQILGQGPELLVQFQDESVVDDSQLPKDRFSAERLKGVDSTLKIQPAELGDSAMYLCASSFTGDPNEKLFFGSGTQLSVL.

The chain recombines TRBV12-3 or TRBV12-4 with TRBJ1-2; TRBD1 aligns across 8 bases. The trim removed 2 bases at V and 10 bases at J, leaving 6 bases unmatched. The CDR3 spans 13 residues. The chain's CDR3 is CASSLSQGVDYTF. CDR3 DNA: TGTGCCAGCAGTTTATCACAGGGGGTTGACTACACCTTC.

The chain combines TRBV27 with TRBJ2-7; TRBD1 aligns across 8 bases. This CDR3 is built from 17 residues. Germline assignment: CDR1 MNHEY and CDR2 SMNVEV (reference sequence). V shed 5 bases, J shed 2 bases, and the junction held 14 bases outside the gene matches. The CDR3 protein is CASSPGTGLDLAYEQYF. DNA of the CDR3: TGTGCCAGCAGTCCCGGGACAGGTCTCGACTTAGCCTACGAGCAGTACTTC.

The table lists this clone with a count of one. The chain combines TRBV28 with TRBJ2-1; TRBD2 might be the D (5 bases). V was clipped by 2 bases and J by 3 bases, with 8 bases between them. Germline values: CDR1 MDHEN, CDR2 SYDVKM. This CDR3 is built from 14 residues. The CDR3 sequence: CASSLDGNYNEQFF. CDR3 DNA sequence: TGTGCCAGCAGTTTAGACGGGAACTACAATGAGCAGTTCTTC.

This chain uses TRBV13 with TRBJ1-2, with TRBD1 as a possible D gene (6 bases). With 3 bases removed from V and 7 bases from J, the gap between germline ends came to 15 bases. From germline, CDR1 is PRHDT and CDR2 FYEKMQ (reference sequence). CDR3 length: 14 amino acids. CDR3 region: CASSLETGFGGYTF. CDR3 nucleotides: TGTGCCAGCAGCTTGGAGACAGGCTTCGGTGGCTACACCTTC.

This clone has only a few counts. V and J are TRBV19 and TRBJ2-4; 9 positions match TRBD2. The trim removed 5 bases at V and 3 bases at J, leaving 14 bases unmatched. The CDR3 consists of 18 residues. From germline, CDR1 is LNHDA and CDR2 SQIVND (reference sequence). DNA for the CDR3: TGTGCCAGTAGTTTTAGCGGGAGAAACCTCGGGGGCAAAAACATTCAGTACTTC. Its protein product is CASSFSGRNLGGKNIQYF.